What follows is one TCR beta chain and its context. How the authors handled the data: Amplification with reference gene primers provided the estimates of nucleated cell counts. Repertoires were generated with immunoSEQ multiplex PCR, while TCRdb's copy carries only in-frame clones and drops some. The DNA gave D and trimming, while V, J and clone size come from that table. The table lists some 150,000 clones, approximately 90% of them singletons. The data belong to a study of blood T cell repertoires in COVID-19. Study overall: The origin of the acute and convalescent COVID-19 samples was the United States, Italy and Spain. PBMCs, B-cell-depleted T cells, or T cells provided the cDNA or gDNA that made up the material.

Germline V CDR1 and CDR2: SGHNT, YENEEA. V lost 5 bases and J lost 3, with 13 bases in between. The CDR3 contains 14 residues. The rearrangement joins TRBV11-3 to TRBJ1-1, with D possibly matching TRBD1 (5 bases). Sequencing was carried out using peripheral blood. The receptor comes from a woman in her seventies with acute or convalescent COVID-19. The CDR3 here is CASSLGGGDTEAFF. The CDR3 nucleotides are TGTGCCAGCAGCCTCGGGGGGGGAGACACTGAAGCTTTCTTT.